The subject of this entry is one T cell receptor beta chain. Its antigen is undetermined. The missing conserved phenylalanine or tryptophan at the end of this CDR3 makes a read error likely. This sample stems from a study of human T cells and chemical hapten exposure. Overall study: Patients having alopecia areata, totalis or universalis were mostly female.

TCRdb ran MiXCR on the RACE reads and lists one entry per CDR3 protein. The profile shows 75,000 to 100,000 distinct CDR3 sequences, around 12% of them singletons. The CDR3 contains 13 residues. With V trimmed by 5 bases and J by 2 bases, 3 bases remained unmatched. Germline loops: CDR1 MNHEY, CDR2 SMNVEV (reference sequence). Study conclusions and caveats: With regard to DPC sensitization, TCRs above 1 in 1000 frequency did not change.

Described time point: patch test 1, 2 weeks after DPC sensitization. Treatment in this sample: therapeutic diphenylcyclopropenone sensitization with weekly scalp DPC. Suited to DPC and affected by alopecia, the donors ranged from 18 to 70 years old. The clonotype originates from a woman between 35 and 50 years old with alopecia areata. Some clones in this sample may be carry-over from other donors' samples. Material: whole blood, obtained in connection with sensitization to the hapten diphenylcyclopropenone (DPC). This chain connects TRBV27 to TRBJ2-7; TRBD1 matches at 7 bases. The CDR3 bases are TGTGCCAGCAGTACAGGGGTCACCTACGAGCAGTACCTC. This sequence encodes CASSTGVTYEQYL.